The rows below give T cell receptor beta chains drawn from one sample of a study of beta chain features in type 1 diabetes. TCRdb's copy holds only in-frame clones and misses some; the assay was immunoSEQ multiplex PCR. The data contain roughly 340,000 clones, 10% to 15% of them singletons. Sequencing was done on a sample of naive CD4+ T cells from blood. Receptors originate from a woman aged 18-35 years with type 1 diabetes. Both conserved end residues are part of each CDR3. The D gene is left open where the match is weak. A row's size may be missing; if present it is once, few, many or a size class.

. | TRBJ2-5 | TRBD1 | TRBV9 | TGTGCCAGCAGCCCGGGACAGGGGGGGGAGACCCAGTACTTC | CASSPGQGGETQYF
few | TRBJ2-3 | TRBD2 | TRBV7-3 | TGTGCCAGCAGCTCGGGACTAGCGCCAGATACGCAGTATTTT | CASSSGLAPDTQYF
few | TRBJ1-1 | . | TRBV9 | TGTGCCAGCAGCGTAGCGGAGGGGTGGGACACTGAAGCTTTCTTT | CASSVAEGWDTEAFF
. | TRBJ1-5 | TRBD1 | TRBV30 | TGTGCCTGGAGCAGGGGGGACAATCAGCCCCAGCATTTT | CAWSRGDNQPQHF
few | TRBJ2-5 | . | TRBV7-2 | TGTGCCAGCAGCCTTACAGGGCCAGAGACCCAGTACTTC | CASSLTGPETQYF
once | TRBJ2-7 | TRBD1 | TRBV9 | TGTGCCAGCAGCGTAGCAGGACAGGGGGTTCAAGAGCAGTACTTC | CASSVAGQGVQEQYF
few | TRBJ2-5 | TRBD1 | TRBV7-3 | TGTGCCAGCAGCTCGTCCGGGACAGGGGATACGACCCAGTACTTC | CASSSSGTGDTTQYF
. | TRBJ2-3 | TRBD2 | TRBV23-1 | TGCGCCAGCCCGACAACGCGGGAGGCCCCAGATACGCAGTATTTT | CASPTTREAPDTQYF
. | TRBJ2-5 | . | TRBV7-2 | TGTGCCAGCAGCCCCCGTGACCCCACAGGGACCCAGTACTTC | CASSPRDPTGTQYF
. | TRBJ2-5 | . | TRBV7-3 | TGTGCCAGCAGCTCCCAGGGATTCCCGTTGGAGACCCAGTACTTC | CASSSQGFPLETQYF
. | TRBJ1-2 | TRBD1 | TRBV23-1 | TGCGCCAGCAGTCAACGGGACAGGGGGAATGGCTACACCTTC | CASSQRDRGNGYTF
. | TRBJ2-1 | TRBD2 | TRBV5-1 | TGCGCCAGCAACAAGGGGCGTAGGCTAGCGGAGGACAATGAGCAGTTCTTC | CASNKGRRLAEDNEQFF
few | TRBJ2-2 | . | TRBV30 | TGTGCCTGGAGTGACCCGCGAGCGGCGCGCACTAGGGGGGAGCTGTTTTTT | CAWSDPRAARTRGELFF
. | TRBJ2-6 | . | TRBV5-4 | TGTGCCAGCAGCTTGGAGGTAGCCCATGGGGCCAACGTCCTGACTTTC | CASSLEVAHGANVLTF
. | TRBJ2-2 | TRBD2 | TRBV4-3 | TGCGCCAGCAGAGTCGACCTGACTAGCGGGGGACCAAACACCGGGGAGCTGTTTTTT | CASRVDLTSGGPNTGELFF